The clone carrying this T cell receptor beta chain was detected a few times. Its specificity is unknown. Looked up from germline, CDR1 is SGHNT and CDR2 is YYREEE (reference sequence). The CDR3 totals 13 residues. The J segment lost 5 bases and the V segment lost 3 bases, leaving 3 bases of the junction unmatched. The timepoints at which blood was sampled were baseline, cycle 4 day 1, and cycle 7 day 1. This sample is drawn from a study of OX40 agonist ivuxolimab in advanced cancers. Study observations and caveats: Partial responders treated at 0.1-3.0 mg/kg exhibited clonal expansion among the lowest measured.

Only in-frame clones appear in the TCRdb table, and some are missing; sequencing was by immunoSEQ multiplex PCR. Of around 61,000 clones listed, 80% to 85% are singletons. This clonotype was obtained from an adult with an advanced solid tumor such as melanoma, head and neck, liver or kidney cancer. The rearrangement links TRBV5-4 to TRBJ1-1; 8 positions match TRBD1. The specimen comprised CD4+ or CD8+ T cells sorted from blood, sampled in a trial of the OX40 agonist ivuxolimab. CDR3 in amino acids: CASSYGQGTEAFF. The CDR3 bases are TGTGCCAGCAGCTACGGACAGGGAACTGAAGCTTTCTTT.